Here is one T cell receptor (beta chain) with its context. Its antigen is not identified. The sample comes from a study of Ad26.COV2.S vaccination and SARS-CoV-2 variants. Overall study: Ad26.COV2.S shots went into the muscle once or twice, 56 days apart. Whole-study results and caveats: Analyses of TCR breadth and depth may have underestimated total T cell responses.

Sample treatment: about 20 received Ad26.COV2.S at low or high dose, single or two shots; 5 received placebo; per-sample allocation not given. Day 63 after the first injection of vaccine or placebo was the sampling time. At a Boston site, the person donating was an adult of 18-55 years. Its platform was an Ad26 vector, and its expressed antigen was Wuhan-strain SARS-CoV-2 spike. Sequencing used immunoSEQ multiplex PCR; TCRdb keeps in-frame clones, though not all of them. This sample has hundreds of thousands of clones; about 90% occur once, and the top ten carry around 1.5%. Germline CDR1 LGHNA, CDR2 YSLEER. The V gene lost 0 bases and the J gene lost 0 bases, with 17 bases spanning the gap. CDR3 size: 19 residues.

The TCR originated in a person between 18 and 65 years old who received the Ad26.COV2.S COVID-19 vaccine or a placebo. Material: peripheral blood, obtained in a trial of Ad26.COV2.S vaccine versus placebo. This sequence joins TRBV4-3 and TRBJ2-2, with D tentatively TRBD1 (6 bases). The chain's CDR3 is CASSQDPSPGHTNTGELFF. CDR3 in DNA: TGCGCCAGCAGCCAAGATCCTTCCCCGGGACATACGAACACCGGGGAGCTGTTTTTT.